Listed here is a single T cell receptor beta chain. The clone's antigen remains unknown. Qualities for individual bases were not recorded, and no much larger clone is one base off. The data originate from a study of blood T cell repertoires in COVID-19 (dated by TCRdb to 2020 to 2022). With respect to the entire study: Recovered participants in ImmuneRACE Cohort 3 were defined by two consecutive negative NP/OP PCR tests, clearance by a healthcare professional, or resolution of symptoms. Collaborator samples came from the United States, Italy and Spain and covered acute and convalescent phases of COVID-19. The material from the prospective study consisted of cDNA or gDNA derived from T cells, B-cell-depleted T cells, or PBMCs. Deeply sampled blood TCRbeta repertoires from subjects exposed to, actively infected with, or recovered from COVID-19 were included in the dataset. A freely available public database, intended as a resource for researchers studying the immune response to SARS-CoV-2, is where the repertoires were released. The samples were drawn from the first 160 participants of the ongoing ImmuneRACE study and from about 1,200 subjects provided by 6 global collaborators. Nearly every sample came with metadata listing a de-identified subject ID, COVID-19 status, age in years and sex. Where available, HLA class I and class II types were obtained from metadata supplied by the sample provider rather than from assay-based typing.

General findings and caveats noted by the study authors: The quantity of clinical and demographic metadata differed by source and by participant and was supplied without curation.

Enrolling through a virtual design, the prospective study's participants ranged in age from about 18 to 100 years and lived across some 22 United States geographic areas. Cohort assignment in the prospective study relied on participant-reported clinical history from a screening survey and a study questionnaire. Each participant in the prospective study had whole blood, serum and a nasopharyngeal or oropharyngeal swab collected by mobile phlebotomists. Participants in the prospective study had the option to provide additional blood draws and questionnaires over a roughly 2-month period. Before DNA extraction, blood samples from the prospective study were shipped at room temperature or frozen. V lost 0 bases and J lost 7 bases; the stretch between them is 13 bases long. The germline V gene provides CDR1 SGHAT and CDR2 FQNNGV. From the cysteine up to the phenylalanine, the CDR3 has a length of 15 residues. Of all the DNA, just the CDR3 is kept, 45 bases in frame from base 1.

TCRbeta CDR3 regions were amplified from genomic DNA using the immunoSEQ Assay, a bias-controlled multiplex PCR. Regarding the original processing steps: The number of nucleated cells in each sample was estimated by amplification of reference gene primers within the assay. To quantify the absolute abundance of each unique TCRbeta CDR3 rearrangement, sequence reads were collapsed and filtered. For each sample, productive Simpson clonality was calculated as the square root of Simpson's diversity index over productive rearrangements. Not all clones reach the TCRdb copy of this immuneACCESS table, which keeps in-frame sequences only. Checked studies attribute under half of the gap to unresolved V genes and leave the rest unexplained. V and J calls and clone size are copied from that table; D and trimming were computed from the DNA. In this sample the table shows 200,000 to 250,000 clones, approximately 87% of which occur a single time. The ten largest clones represent approximately 2.8% of the sample.

This receptor was taken from a woman aged 45-65 years in a cohort exposed to, infected with or recovered from COVID-19 (not recorded which). Recombination connected TRBV11-2 to TRBJ1-3; the best D guess is TRBD1, with 6 bases matching. Sequencing was carried out using PBMCs or T cells enriched from blood (not recorded which). The bases are TGTGCCAGCAGCTTAGAGATACAGGGAAGGAACACCATATATTTT. It translates as CASSLEIQGRNTIYF. Outside the CDR3, residues come from the reference TRBV11-2 and TRBJ1-3 proteins, so the full variable domain is: EAGVAQSPRYKIIEKRQSVAFWCNPISGHATLYWYQQILGQGPKLLIQFQNNGVVDDSQLPKDRFSAERLKGVDSTLKIQPAKLEDSAVYLCASSLEIQGRNTIYFGEGSWLTVV.